The 31 T cell receptor beta chains given below trace back to one sample, sequenced in a study of cytomegalovirus exposure and HLA in healthy donors (dated by TCRdb to the late 2010s). The library was built by means of the immunoSEQ multiplex PCR assay. A mixture of 60 forward primers for TCR Vbeta segments and 13 reverse primers for TCR Jbeta segments was used in the multiplex PCR. Drawn from immuneACCESS, this table holds only the in-frame rearrangements with V and J called that TCRdb kept. Clones are partly lost; checked studies trace under half to an unresolved V gene and leave the rest unexplained. This sample has about 170,000 clones in its table, and roughly two thirds of those were observed once. Of the sample, 5.4% is held by the ten largest clones. The sample was PBMCs. The origin of the receptors is a woman between 18 and 29 years old in good health and CMV-seropositive.

V gene TRBV5-1 combines with J gene TRBJ2-2; a weak D match, TRBD1 (5 bases). Germline assignment: CDR1 SGHRS and CDR2 YFSETQ. This CDR3 contains 14 residues. V lost 2 bases and J 1 base, leaving 6 bases between the germline ends. The CDR3 spells CASSLTGNTGELFF. The CDR3 coding sequence is TGCGCCAGCAGCTTAACAGGGAACACCGGGGAGCTGTTTTTT.

This clone came up a few times. The chain carries TRBV7-9 and TRBJ2-7; possible D gene TRBD1, 6 bases. Between the trimmed V and J ends, which lost 5 bases and 3 bases, there was a span of 14 bases. In germline, CDR1 is SEHNR, CDR2 FQNEAQ (reference sequence). The CDR3 totals 14 residues. CDR3 nucleotide sequence: TGTGCCAGCAGCAATGGCAGGGGTATCTACGAGCAGTACTTC. It specifies CASSNGRGIYEQYF.

This chain joins TRBV7-6 and TRBJ2-5; 11 bases line up with TRBD2. The end of the DNA is better explained by TRBJ2-7, so the J call may be wrong. The germline V gene has CDR1 SGHVS and CDR2 FNYEAQ. The CDR3 contains 15 residues. This CDR3 is CASSSGTSGSYEQYF. The DNA for the CDR3 is TGTGCCAGCAGCTCCGGGACTAGCGGCTCCTACGAGCAGTACTTC.

The V and J genes are TRBV28 and TRBJ1-5, with D possibly being TRBD1 (5 bases). Trimming pared 3 bases from V and 3 bases from J, leaving 12 bases between. This CDR3 spans 15 amino acids. CDR1 MDHEN and CDR2 SYDVKM come from the germline V gene. The CDR3 DNA reads as TGTGCCAGCAGTTTTTATCAGGGCGACAATCAGCCCCAGCATTTT. As protein: CASSFYQGDNQPQHF.

CDR3 sequence (DNA): TGTGCCAGCAGCTTAGGGACAGGCAGCACCGGGGAGCTGTTTTTT. This translates into CASSLGTGSTGELFF. The V gene is TRBV7-9, the J gene TRBJ2-2; 7 bases are a match to TRBD1. Per the germline V gene, CDR1 is SEHNR and CDR2 is FQNEAQ (reference sequence). This CDR3 region has 15 residues. Unmatched junction bases numbered 3, after V lost 1 base and J lost 4 bases. The full variable domain, in which reference TRBV7-9 and TRBJ2-2 provide the parts outside the CDR3, is DTGVSQNPRHKITKRGQNVTFRCDPISEHNRLYWYRQTLGQGPEFLTYFQNEAQLEKSRLLSDRFSAERPKGSFSTLEIQRTEQGDSAMYLCASSLGTGSTGELFFGEGSRLTVL.

The chain uses TRBV2 and TRBJ2-2, with a possible D match to TRBD1 (6 bases). This CDR3 has 14 residues. Germline loops: CDR1 SNHLY, CDR2 FYNNEI. V lost 4 bases to trimming and J lost 7 bases, with 13 bases between them. CDR3 loop: CASSVEGVNGELFF. As DNA, the CDR3 is TGTGCCAGCAGTGTAGAGGGGGTGAACGGGGAGCTGTTTTTT.

The chain is built from TRBV25-1 and TRBJ1-1; tentative D call: TRBD1 (5 bases). Germline assignment: CDR1 MGHDK and CDR2 SYGVNS. The CDR3 sequence is 14 residues long. The V and J ends lost 6 bases and 1 base respectively, with 12 bases between them. The CDR3 region has the DNA TGTGCCAGCAGCCCGATGGGGGGGAACACTGAAGCTTTCTTT. This codes for CASSPMGGNTEAFF.

This clone was seen more than once but under ten times. The rearrangement links TRBV5-1 to TRBJ2-1; TRBD2 matches at 8 bases. Germline assignment: CDR1 SGHRS and CDR2 YFSETQ. V trimming: 5 bases; J trimming: 3 bases; junction bases outside the gene matches: 7. There are 15 residues in the CDR3. The CDR3 is CASRETSGDYNEQFF. DNA of the CDR3: TGCGCCAGCAGGGAAACTAGCGGAGACTACAATGAGCAGTTCTTC. The full variable domain, in which reference TRBV5-1 and TRBJ2-1 provide the parts outside the CDR3, is KAGVTQTPRYLIKTRGQQVTLSCSPISGHRSVSWYQQTPGQGLQFLFEYFSETQRNKGNFPGRFSGRQFSNSRSEMNVSTLELGDSALYLCASRETSGDYNEQFFGPGTRLTVL.

The chain joins TRBV19 to TRBJ2-2; 10 bases line up with TRBD2. The CDR3 has 15 amino acids. V was clipped by 3 bases and J by 6 bases; unmatched bases: 4. Germline V CDR1 and CDR2: LNHDA, SQIVND (reference sequence). The CDR3: CASSMGLAYAGELFF. The CDR3 region has the DNA TGTGCCAGTAGTATGGGACTAGCGTATGCCGGGGAGCTGTTTTTT. The entire variable domain, with the rest obtained from reference TRBV19 and TRBJ2-2, is as follows: DGGITQSPKYLFRKEGQNVTLSCEQNLNHDAMYWYRQDPGQGLRLIYYSQIVNDFQKGDIAEGYSVSREKKESFPLTVTSAQKNPTAFYLCASSMGLAYAGELFFGEGSRLTVL.

The J gene is TRBJ1-5, the V gene TRBV2, with 7 bases lining up with TRBD1. In germline, CDR1 is SNHLY, CDR2 FYNNEI. CDR3 length: 15 residues. V gave up 6 bases and J gave up 4 bases; unmatched junction bases: 9. The CDR3 reads CASSRLTGVNQPQHF. The CDR3 nucleotides are TGTGCCAGCAGCCGACTTACAGGGGTAAATCAGCCCCAGCATTTT. Supplemented by reference TRBV2 and TRBJ1-5, the full variable domain reads EPEVTQTPSHQVTQMGQEVILRCVPISNHLYFYWYRQILGQKVEFLVSFYNNEISEKSEIFDDQFSVERPDGSNFTLKIRSTKLEDSAMYFCASSRLTGVNQPQHFGDGTRLSIL.

This sequence joins TRBV4-1 and TRBJ2-5; unclear D gene. V was pared by 1 base and J by 3 bases, with 9 bases between. The CDR3 loop spans 14 amino acids. The germline V gene has CDR1 MGHRA and CDR2 YSYEKL. As DNA, the CDR3 is TGCGCCAGCAGCCAAGGCTCCGGTGAAGAGACCCAGTACTTC. It specifies CASSQGSGEETQYF.

This clone was recorded only once. V is TRBV9 and J is TRBJ1-6; 7 nucleotides match TRBD1. The CDR3 extends over 17 amino acids. CDR1 is SGDLS, CDR2 YYNGEE, per germline. The V gene end was trimmed by 4 bases and the J gene end by 0 bases; junction bases not matched to a gene: 7. The DNA for the CDR3 is TGTGCCAGCAGCCCGGGACAGATAAGCTCCTATAATTCACCCCTCCACTTT. It codes for CASSPGQISSYNSPLHF.

The chain combines TRBV7-8 with TRBJ2-3; D ambiguous. V was clipped by 1 base and J by 0 bases, with 5 bases between them. Germline V lookup: CDR1 SGHVS, CDR2 FQNEAQ. This CDR3 comprises 14 residues. CDR3 sequence (DNA): TGTGCCAGCAGCTTAGTCGGGAGCACAGATACGCAGTATTTT. This codes for CASSLVGSTDTQYF.

J is TRBJ2-7 and V is TRBV5-6; 8 bases are a match to TRBD1. CDR3 length: 14 residues. Germline loops: CDR1 SGHDT, CDR2 YYEEEE. V lost 2 bases, J lost 4 bases, and 5 bases stayed unmatched. DNA of the CDR3: TGTGCCAGCAGCTTACAGGGGGTCTCATACGAGCAGTACTTC. Protein product: CASSLQGVSYEQYF.

This clone showed up just once. The rearrangement links TRBV14 to TRBJ2-7, with 8 bases fitting TRBD2. This CDR3 is 15 amino acids long. Germline assignment: CDR1 SGHDN and CDR2 FVKESK. Trimming removed 0 bases from V and 2 bases from J; junction bases left unmatched: 3. CDR3 in DNA: TGTGCCAGCAGCCAAGAGCCGGGGGGGGCCTACGAGCAGTACTTC. Translated: CASSQEPGGAYEQYF.

The rearrangement joins TRBV25-1 to TRBJ2-1; 7 nucleotides line up with TRBD2. V trimming: 8 bases; J trimming: 3 bases; junction bases outside the gene matches: 10. CDR3 length equals 15 residues. Germline V lookup: CDR1 MGHDK, CDR2 SYGVNS. The DNA for the CDR3 is TGTGCCAGCTCCGACGCAAAGCGGGACTACAATGAGCAGTTCTTC. Protein sequence: CASSDAKRDYNEQFF.

The J gene is TRBJ2-2, the V gene TRBV7-9; 7 nucleotides agree with TRBD1. The CDR3 runs to 15 residues. V gave up 10 bases and J gave up 1 base; unmatched junction bases: 9. In germline, CDR1 is SEHNR, CDR2 FQNEAQ (reference sequence). The CDR3 DNA reads as TGTGCCAACAGTCGTGACAGGGTGAACACCGGGGAGCTGTTTTTT. Translating it yields CANSRDRVNTGELFF.

A few counts support this clone. The V gene is TRBV29-1, the J gene TRBJ1-4; TRBD1 aligns across 7 bases. With 7 bases clipped from V and 8 bases from J, the junction kept 16 bases outside the gene matches. Germline loops: CDR1 SQVTM, CDR2 ANQGSEA. The CDR3 contains 15 residues. The CDR3 reads CSARDTDRAKEKLFF. DNA for the CDR3: TGCAGCGCCCGAGACACCGACAGGGCAAAAGAAAAACTGTTTTTT. Full variable domain (outside the CDR3, taken from reference TRBV29-1 and TRBJ1-4): SAVISQKPSRDICQRGTSLTIQCQVDSQVTMMFWYRQQPGQSLTLIATANQGSEATYESGFVIDKFPISRPNLTFSTLTVSNMSPEDSSIYLCSARDTDRAKEKLFFGSGTQLSVL.

CDR3 sequence reads: CASSPDRYYGYTF. CDR3 DNA: TGTGCCAGCAGCCCGGACAGGTACTATGGCTACACCTTC. This rearrangement joins TRBV7-2 to TRBJ1-2; 7 bases are a match to TRBD1. Germline CDR1 and CDR2: SGHTA and FQGNSA. The CDR3 sequence is 13 residues long. V was clipped by 5 bases and J by 3 bases; unmatched bases: 3.

This chain connects TRBV11-2 to TRBJ2-7; a weak D match, TRBD1 (5 bases). V was clipped by 1 base and J by 3 bases, with 13 bases between them. The germline V gene has CDR1 SGHAT and CDR2 FQNNGV. There are 15 residues in the CDR3. The CDR3 region has the DNA TGTGCCAGCAGCTTAGTCTTAGGGGTACTCTACGAGCAGTACTTC. This sequence encodes CASSLVLGVLYEQYF.

The chain combines TRBV6-5 with TRBJ2-1; possibly TRBD1 for D (6 bases). This CDR3 region has 15 residues. V gave up 5 bases and J gave up 5 bases, with 16 bases separating them. Germline-derived CDR1 and CDR2 are MNHEY and SVGAGI. CDR3 sequence reads: CASSTTGSGHNEQFF. The CDR3, as DNA: TGTGCCAGCAGTACAACAGGGTCAGGCCACAATGAGCAGTTCTTC.

The chain is built from TRBV27 and TRBJ2-2; no reliable D call. The CDR3 contains 12 residues. CDR1 and CDR2 (germline): MNHEY, SMNVEV (reference sequence). The V and J ends lost 3 bases and 6 bases respectively, with 5 bases between them. CDR3 sequence: CASSFRSGELFF. The CDR3 DNA follows: TGTGCCAGCAGTTTTCGGTCCGGGGAGCTGTTTTTT.

This clone was seen once. The rearrangement uses TRBV12-5 and TRBJ1-5, with 8 bases matching TRBD1. CDR1 and CDR2 (germline): LGHNT, FRNRAP. The CDR3 totals 14 residues. V shed 6 bases, J shed 7 bases, and the junction held 8 bases outside the gene matches. The CDR3 here is CASGGDRTGQPQHF. In nucleotides, the CDR3 is TGTGCTAGTGGCGGGGACAGGACAGGACAGCCCCAGCATTTT.

The J gene is TRBJ2-5, the V gene TRBV10-1, with D maybe TRBD2 (5 bases). The V and J ends lost 6 bases and 1 base respectively, with 18 bases between them. CDR1 and CDR2 (germline): WNHNN, SYGVQD (reference sequence). CDR3 length equals 16 residues. This CDR3 reads CASRAISGETQETQYF. CDR3 DNA: TGCGCCAGCAGAGCTATTTCCGGGGAGACCCAAGAGACCCAGTACTTC.

The chain is built from TRBV9 and TRBJ2-7; TRBD2 might be the D (6 bases). The CDR3 has 14 residues. Germline lookup yields CDR1 SGDLS and CDR2 YYNGEE. The V gene lost 3 bases and the J gene lost 0 bases, with 10 bases spanning the gap. Here the CDR3 DNA reads TGTGCCAGCAGCGCGGGACTGGGCTCCTACGAGCAGTACTTC. Translated: CASSAGLGSYEQYF.

A few counts support this clone. The chain links TRBV5-8 to TRBJ1-2, with D tentatively TRBD1 (5 bases). CDR1 SGHTS and CDR2 YDEGEE come from the germline V gene. The CDR3 is made up of 13 amino acids. V was clipped by 2 bases and J by 8 bases, with 13 bases between them. CDR3 DNA sequence: TGTGCCAGCAGCTTTGACAGACTTTTGGGCTACACCTTC. Protein sequence: CASSFDRLLGYTF.

The chain has TRBV6-1 and TRBJ1-4, with D possibly TRBD1 on 6 matching bases. V was trimmed by 6 bases and J by 8 bases, leaving 19 bases between them. Germline CDR1 reads MNHNS; CDR2 reads SASEGT. The CDR3 totals 15 residues. CDR3 in DNA: TGTGCCAGCAGCCCATTCGCGGGGGCAAGCGAAAAACTGTTTTTT. It encodes CASSPFAGASEKLFF.

Comments on this clone: A read error is likely, as this CDR3 ends without the conserved phenylalanine or tryptophan. V is TRBV7-2 and J is TRBJ1-2; D gene uncertain. Trimming took 1 base from V and 7 from J, leaving 13 bases between them. The CDR3 is 14 amino acids. CDR1 is SGHTA and CDR2 is FQGNSA in the germline V gene. The DNA for the CDR3 is TGTGCCAGCAGCTTAGGTTCGGGGAGTGGTGGCTACACCCTC. This translates into CASSLGSGSGGYTL.

This clone was observed a handful of times. V and J are TRBV2 and TRBJ1-3; D remains ambiguous. The CDR3 is 10 amino acids. V dropped 6 bases and J dropped 8 bases, with 5 bases sitting between them. Germline V lookup: CDR1 SNHLY, CDR2 FYNNEI. The CDR3 loop reads CASRVDTIYF. The CDR3 nucleotides are TGTGCCAGCAGAGTAGACACCATATATTTT.

Here the CDR3 reads CASSRQGPPSNTEAFF. CDR3 coding DNA: TGTGCCAGTAGTAGACAGGGGCCCCCCTCGAACACTGAAGCTTTCTTT. V usage is TRBV19 and J usage is TRBJ1-1, with 8 positions matching TRBD1. Losses at the gene ends were 4 bases for V and 1 base for J; bases not matched to a gene: 8. Germline CDR1 is LNHDA and CDR2 is SQIVND (reference sequence). CDR3 length: 16 residues.

This clone was seen only a few times. The rearrangement joins TRBV7-9 to TRBJ2-5; 8 bases align to TRBD1. The end of the DNA aligns better with TRBJ2-7, so the J call may be wrong. CDR3 length: 15 amino acids. Per germline, CDR1 SEHNR and CDR2 FQNEAQ (reference sequence). CDR3 amino acids: CASSFVQGESYEQYF. The CDR3 DNA reads as TGTGCCAGCAGCTTCGTACAGGGGGAATCCTACGAGCAGTACTTC.